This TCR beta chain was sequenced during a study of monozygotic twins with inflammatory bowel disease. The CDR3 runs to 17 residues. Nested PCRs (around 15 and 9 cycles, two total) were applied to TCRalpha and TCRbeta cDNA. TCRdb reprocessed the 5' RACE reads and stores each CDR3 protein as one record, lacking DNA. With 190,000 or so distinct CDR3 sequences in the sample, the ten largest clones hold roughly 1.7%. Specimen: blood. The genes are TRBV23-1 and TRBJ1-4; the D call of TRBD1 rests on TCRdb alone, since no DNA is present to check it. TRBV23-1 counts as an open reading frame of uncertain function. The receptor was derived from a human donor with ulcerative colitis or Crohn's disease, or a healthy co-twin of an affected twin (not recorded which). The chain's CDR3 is CASSQSKDRATNEKLFF.